These 7 T cell receptor beta chains were sequenced from one sample in a study of CD8 T cells in ankylosing spondylitis. Study conclusions and caveats: It appeared that ankylosing spondylitis blood was characterized by a TCR beta motif of about 8 highly homologous variants.

TCRdb reprocessed the 5' RACE reads via MiXCR and lists one record per CDR3 protein. The sample records 700,000 to 850,000 distinct CDR3 sequences, 10% to 15% being singletons. Their antigen targets remain unknown. Sequencing input: blood, either unsorted or a sorted T cell fraction (not recorded which). All receptors come from a male donor with ankylosing spondylitis.

The chain couples TRBV19 to TRBJ2-7, with 14 bases lining up with TRBD2. V dropped 6 bases and J dropped 5; count of bases not matched to a gene: 6. Germline-derived CDR1 and CDR2 are LNHDA and SQIVND (reference sequence). CDR3 length equals 15 residues. The CDR3 sequence is CASRGLAGERNEQYF. The CDR3 DNA is TGTGCCAGTAGGGGACTAGCGGGAGAGCGGAACGAGCAGTACTTC.

This clonotype appeared a few times. The chain uses TRBV7-2 and TRBJ1-1, with D unclear. CDR3 size: 14 residues. Germline CDR1 SGHTA, CDR2 FQGNSA. V shed 7 bases and J shed 5 bases, with 17 bases lying between them. CDR3 in DNA: TGTGCCAGCACCCTGAGAGGTATTGGTACTGAAGCTTTCTTT. Translated, it gives CASTLRGIGTEAFF.

This clonotype was seen repeatedly, ten times or more. The chain combines TRBV15 with TRBJ1-2; 7 bases line up with TRBD1. CDR3 size: 16 residues. Germline CDR1 reads LNHNV; CDR2 reads YYDKDF (reference sequence). The trim removed 1 base at V and 0 bases at J, leaving 5 bases unmatched. CDR3 DNA: TGTGCCACCAGCAGAGTGGGACAGCTAGCTAACTATGGCTACACCTTC. This translates into CATSRVGQLANYGYTF.

This clonotype was recorded a few times. This chain links TRBV6-2 or TRBV6-3 with TRBJ2-3; 7 nucleotides agree with TRBD2. Germline V CDR1 and CDR2: MNHEY, SVGEGT. The CDR3 runs 24 residues. V lost 5 bases to trimming and J lost 2 bases; unmatched junction nucleotides: 34. The CDR3 nucleotides read TGTGCCAGCAGTCACCGAATGGGGCTGGCCGCGGGGGACTCTCCCCACATCAACACAGATACGCAGTATTTT. Amino acid sequence: CASSHRMGLAAGDSPHINTDTQYF.

This clonotype occurred many times. V is TRBV20-1 and J is TRBJ2-5; D not resolved. The CDR3 contains 12 residues. The germline V and J ends were trimmed by 1 base and 5 bases, with 8 bases remaining between them. The germline V gene has CDR1 DFQATT and CDR2 SNEGSKA (reference sequence). In nucleotides, the CDR3 is TGCAGTGCTAGAGTGGGTCACGAGACCCAGTACTTC. Encoded protein: CSARVGHETQYF.

This clonotype has only a few counts. The chain combines TRBV29-1 with TRBJ1-1; a weak D match, TRBD1 (5 bases). Germline loops: CDR1 SQVTM, CDR2 ANQGSEA. The CDR3 loop spans 10 amino acids. Trimming took 6 bases from V and 9 from J, leaving 11 bases between them. The CDR3 coding sequence is TGCAGCGTGGGGGACTTAAAAGCTTTCTTT. The encoded protein is CSVGDLKAFF.

This clonotype was observed many times. The CDR3 DNA is TGTGCCAGCAGCCCAAGAGTGGCGGATACGCAGTATTTT. Its translation: CASSPRVADTQYF. V gene TRBV7-2 combines with J gene TRBJ2-3; no reliable D call. V was trimmed by 5 bases and J by 6 bases, leaving 12 bases between them. Germline V lookup: CDR1 SGHTA, CDR2 FQGNSA. The CDR3 runs 13 residues.